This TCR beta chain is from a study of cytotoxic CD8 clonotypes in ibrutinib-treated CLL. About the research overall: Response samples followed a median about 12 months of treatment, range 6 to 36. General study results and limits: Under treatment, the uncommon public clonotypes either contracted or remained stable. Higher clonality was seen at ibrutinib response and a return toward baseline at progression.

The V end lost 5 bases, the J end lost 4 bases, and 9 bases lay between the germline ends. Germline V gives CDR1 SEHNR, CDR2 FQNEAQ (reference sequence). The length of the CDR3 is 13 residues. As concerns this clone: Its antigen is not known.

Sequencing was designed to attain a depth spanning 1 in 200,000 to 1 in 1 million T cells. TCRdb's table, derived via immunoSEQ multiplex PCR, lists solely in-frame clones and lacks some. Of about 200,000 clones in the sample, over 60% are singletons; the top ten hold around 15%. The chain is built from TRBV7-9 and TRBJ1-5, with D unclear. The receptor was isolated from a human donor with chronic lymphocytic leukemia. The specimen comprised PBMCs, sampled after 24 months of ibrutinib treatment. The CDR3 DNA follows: TGTGCCAGCAGCCGGACTGAGAATCAGCCCCAGCATTTT. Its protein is CASSRTENQPQHF.